The 4 T cell receptor beta chains presented below share a single source sample, sequenced in a study of shared clonotypes between healthy human individuals. Method: immunoSEQ multiplex PCR; TCRdb's copy keeps in-frame clones and lacks some. The sample includes about 460,000 clones, roughly 80% of them seen just once. Sequencing input: PBMCs. These receptors all come from a woman in her thirties or forties in good health. Some clones in this sample may be carry-over from other donors' samples.

In nucleotides, the CDR3 is TGTGCCAGCAGCCAGAGACTAGCGGGAGGTGCCCTCTACGAGCAGTACTTC. It is translated as CASSQRLAGGALYEQYF. This rearrangement joins TRBV7-2 to TRBJ2-7, with 13 bases fitting TRBD2. V shed 5 bases and J 3 bases; nucleotides not matched to a gene: 10. The CDR3 runs 17 residues. In germline, CDR1 is SGHTA, CDR2 FQGNSA. Full variable domain (rest looked up from reference TRBV7-2 and TRBJ2-7): GAGVSQSPSNKVTEKGKDVELRCDPISGHTALYWYRQSLGQGLEFLIYFQGNSAPDKSGLPSDRFSAERTGGSVSTLTIQRTQQEDSAVYLCASSQRLAGGALYEQYFGPGTRLTVT.

The sample holds a few counts of this clone. The chain employs TRBV5-1 and TRBJ2-5, with 8 bases that match TRBD1. Germline V gene data show CDR1 as SGHRS and CDR2 as YFSETQ. The CDR3 loop spans 14 amino acids. The trim removed 1 base at V and 3 bases at J, leaving 2 bases unmatched. CDR3 region: CASSLMGQEETQYF. For the CDR3, the DNA is TGCGCCAGCAGCTTGATGGGACAGGAAGAGACCCAGTACTTC.

The chain uses TRBV6-6 and TRBJ1-6, with a tentative D call TRBD1 (5 bases). CDR3 size: 11 residues. CDR1 and CDR2 (germline): MNHNY, SVGAGI (reference sequence). V lost 5 bases and J lost 10, with 6 bases in between. CDR3 nucleotides: TGTGCCAGCAGTCAGGGATCACCCCTCCACTTT. It translates to CASSQGSPLHF.

The V call is TRBV6-5, the J call TRBJ1-1, with 7 bases fitting TRBD1. The CDR3 is 13 amino acids. The germline CDR1 and CDR2 sequences are MNHEY and SVGAGI. Unmatched junction bases numbered 4, after V lost 5 bases and J lost 4 bases. As DNA, the CDR3 is TGTGCCAGCAGTCCCCGGACAGGCACTGAAGCTTTCTTT. Its protein is CASSPRTGTEAFF.